The rows below give T cell receptor beta chains drawn from one sample of a study of blood T cell repertoires in COVID-19. Sequenced by immunoSEQ multiplex PCR; TCRdb stores in-frame clones only, minus some. The sample records over 150,000 clones, under 95% being singletons. The source material was peripheral blood. These receptors were obtained from a man between 18 and 29 years old with acute or convalescent COVID-19. CDR3s include the opening cysteine and the closing phenylalanine or tryptophan. The D gene is left open where the match is weak. A row's size may be missing; if present it is once, few, many or a size class.

v_gene: TRBV9; j_gene: TRBJ2-7; d_gene: NA; abundance: NA; CDR3aa: CASTAGHEGYEQYF; CDR3nt: TGTGCCAGCACGGCGGGGCATGAAGGCTACGAGCAGTACTTC
v_gene: TRBV10-2; j_gene: TRBJ2-5; d_gene: TRBD1; abundance: NA; CDR3aa: CATKGDRGFSETQYF; CDR3nt: TGCGCCACCAAAGGGGACAGGGGGTTCTCGGAGACCCAGTACTTC
v_gene: TRBV9; j_gene: TRBJ2-1; d_gene: NA; abundance: NA; CDR3aa: CASSVAGRYNEQFF; CDR3nt: TGTGCCAGCAGCGTAGCTGGCCGATACAATGAGCAGTTCTTC
v_gene: TRBV11-3; j_gene: TRBJ1-2; d_gene: TRBD1; abundance: NA; CDR3aa: CASSFRDRSLGYGYTF; CDR3nt: TGTGCCAGCAGCTTTCGGGACAGGTCCTTAGGGTATGGCTACACCTTC
v_gene: TRBV4-1; j_gene: TRBJ1-5; d_gene: NA; abundance: NA; CDR3aa: CASSQDPRAYSNQPQHF; CDR3nt: TGCGCCAGCAGCCAAGATCCCAGGGCATATAGCAATCAGCCCCAGCATTTT
v_gene: TRBV6-2/TRBV6-3; j_gene: TRBJ2-2; d_gene: NA; abundance: NA; CDR3aa: CASSYSAGWTGELFF; CDR3nt: TGTGCCAGCAGTTACTCCGCGGGATGGACCGGGGAGCTGTTTTTT
v_gene: TRBV4-1; j_gene: TRBJ1-1; d_gene: NA; abundance: NA; CDR3aa: CASSHPGRGTEAFF; CDR3nt: TGCGCCAGCAGCCACCCTGGGAGAGGCACTGAAGCTTTCTTT
v_gene: TRBV7-6; j_gene: TRBJ2-7; d_gene: TRBD1; abundance: few; CDR3aa: CASSLDRGEQYF; CDR3nt: TGTGCCAGCAGCTTAGACAGGGGCGAGCAGTACTTC
v_gene: TRBV7-9; j_gene: TRBJ1-4; d_gene: NA; abundance: NA; CDR3aa: CASSITQGINEKLFF; CDR3nt: TGTGCCAGCAGTATAACCCAGGGAATCAATGAAAAACTGTTTTTT
v_gene: TRBV2; j_gene: TRBJ1-6; d_gene: TRBD1; abundance: NA; CDR3aa: CAISRGQNSPLHF; CDR3nt: TGTGCCATCTCCAGGGGGCAGAATTCACCCCTCCACTTT
v_gene: TRBV19; j_gene: TRBJ1-2; d_gene: NA; abundance: NA; CDR3aa: CASSISGSHYGYTF; CDR3nt: TGTGCCAGTAGTATATCAGGGTCCCACTATGGCTACACCTTC
v_gene: TRBV7-9; j_gene: TRBJ1-4; d_gene: NA; abundance: NA; CDR3aa: CASGSSGVIVGTNEKLFF; CDR3nt: TGTGCCAGCGGATCTTCCGGGGTTATAGTAGGAACTAATGAAAAACTGTTTTTT
v_gene: TRBV30; j_gene: TRBJ2-2; d_gene: NA; abundance: NA; CDR3aa: CAWSDSPNTGELFF; CDR3nt: TGTGCCTGGTCGGACAGCCCGAACACCGGGGAGCTGTTTTTT
v_gene: TRBV14; j_gene: TRBJ2-3; d_gene: NA; abundance: NA; CDR3aa: CASSQHLTGTDTQYF; CDR3nt: TGTGCCAGCAGCCAACACTTAACAGGGACAGATACGCAGTATTTT
v_gene: TRBV3-1/TRBV3-2; j_gene: TRBJ2-3; d_gene: TRBD2; abundance: NA; CDR3aa: CASSRLLGGDHTDTQYF; CDR3nt: TGTGCCAGCAGCCGGCTTCTGGGGGGGGACCACACAGATACGCAGTATTTT
v_gene: TRBV6-6; j_gene: TRBJ2-1; d_gene: NA; abundance: NA; CDR3aa: CASSSKTDPTYNEQFF; CDR3nt: TGTGCCAGCAGTAGCAAGACAGACCCCACCTACAATGAGCAGTTCTTC
v_gene: TRBV9; j_gene: TRBJ2-2; d_gene: NA; abundance: NA; CDR3aa: CASSSRVSPTGELFF; CDR3nt: TGTGCCAGCAGCTCCCGGGTCTCGCCGACCGGGGAGCTGTTTTTT
v_gene: TRBV5-4; j_gene: TRBJ2-7; d_gene: NA; abundance: NA; CDR3aa: CASSPGLQGSYEQYF; CDR3nt: TGTGCCAGCAGCCCTGGCTTACAGGGATCCTACGAGCAGTACTTC
v_gene: TRBV19; j_gene: TRBJ2-7; d_gene: TRBD1; abundance: NA; CDR3aa: CATSDRGLPPPYEQYF; CDR3nt: TGTGCCACCTCGGACAGGGGGCTCCCGCCCCCCTACGAGCAGTACTTC
v_gene: TRBV20-1; j_gene: TRBJ2-7; d_gene: TRBD1; abundance: NA; CDR3aa: CSASLGQGPYEQYF; CDR3nt: TGCAGTGCTAGTCTGGGACAGGGTCCCTACGAGCAGTACTTC
v_gene: TRBV6-5; j_gene: TRBJ1-2; d_gene: NA; abundance: NA; CDR3aa: CASSLQGSRYGYTF; CDR3nt: TGTGCCAGCAGTTTACAGGGATCCCGCTATGGCTACACCTTC
v_gene: TRBV18; j_gene: TRBJ2-2; d_gene: NA; abundance: NA; CDR3aa: CASSPPTHTGELFF; CDR3nt: TGTGCCAGCTCACCACCGACTCACACCGGGGAGCTGTTTTTT
v_gene: TRBV7-9; j_gene: TRBJ1-1; d_gene: NA; abundance: NA; CDR3aa: CASSSARGRVNTEAFF; CDR3nt: TGTGCCAGCAGCTCAGCCAGGGGACGGGTGAACACTGAAGCTTTCTTT
v_gene: TRBV25-1; j_gene: TRBJ2-3; d_gene: NA; abundance: NA; CDR3aa: CASTLGADTQYF; CDR3nt: TGTGCCAGCACCCTAGGGGCGGATACGCAGTATTTT
v_gene: TRBV11-2; j_gene: TRBJ1-6; d_gene: NA; abundance: NA; CDR3aa: CASSSGGGQGGSPLHF; CDR3nt: TGTGCCAGCAGCTCGGGGGGAGGCCAGGGCGGTTCACCCCTCCACTTT
v_gene: TRBV6-5; j_gene: TRBJ1-2; d_gene: TRBD1; abundance: NA; CDR3aa: CASRPGQGVSYGYTF; CDR3nt: TGTGCCAGCAGGCCCGGACAGGGTGTGAGCTATGGCTACACCTTC
v_gene: TRBV5-8; j_gene: TRBJ2-5; d_gene: TRBD1; abundance: NA; CDR3aa: CASSEAGGSMETQYF; CDR3nt: TGTGCCAGCAGCGAAGCAGGGGGCTCCATGGAGACCCAGTACTTC
v_gene: TRBV7-2; j_gene: TRBJ1-2; d_gene: TRBD1; abundance: NA; CDR3aa: CASSPIRGNYGYTF; CDR3nt: TGTGCCAGCAGTCCGATCAGGGGGAACTATGGCTACACCTTC
v_gene: TRBV29-1; j_gene: TRBJ1-2; d_gene: NA; abundance: NA; CDR3aa: CSVRRGAGGPLNGYTF; CDR3nt: TGCAGCGTCCGTCGGGGAGCGGGAGGCCCTTTGAATGGCTACACCTTC